Included here is one T cell receptor beta chain sequence, with context. The antigen remains unidentified. Germline lookup yields CDR1 SGHTA and CDR2 FQGNSA. This CDR3 has 17 residues. V lost 3 bases to trimming and J lost 2 bases, with 16 bases between them. Vbeta (60) and Jbeta (13) primers were used in the PCR. The assay was immunoSEQ multiplex PCR, and TCRdb's table has in-frame clones only and misses some. The sample has some 180,000 clones, 9.5% to 15% seen once; the top ten hold approximately 8.3%. The entry originates in a study of cytomegalovirus exposure and HLA in healthy donors. Looking at the study overall: Out of around 360 genotyped donors, around 80% belonged to the Caucasian-associated ancestry cluster. The study's findings and limits: Researchers counted 164 TCR beta chains as cytomegalovirus-associated. Productive status was seen about 87% or about 30% of the time for most TCR beta V segments in an earlier analysis. Per published accounts, TCR beta sequences correctly predicted the HLA-A and HLA-B alleles of most subjects.

The receptor was derived from a man aged 50-59 years in good health and CMV-seropositive. Source material: PBMCs. J is TRBJ1-4 and V is TRBV7-2; TRBD1 is a possible D gene (6 bases). The CDR3 protein is CASSFRPQGNTNEKLFF. CDR3 in DNA: TGTGCCAGCAGCTTCCGACCGCAGGGGAATACTAATGAAAAACTGTTTTTT.